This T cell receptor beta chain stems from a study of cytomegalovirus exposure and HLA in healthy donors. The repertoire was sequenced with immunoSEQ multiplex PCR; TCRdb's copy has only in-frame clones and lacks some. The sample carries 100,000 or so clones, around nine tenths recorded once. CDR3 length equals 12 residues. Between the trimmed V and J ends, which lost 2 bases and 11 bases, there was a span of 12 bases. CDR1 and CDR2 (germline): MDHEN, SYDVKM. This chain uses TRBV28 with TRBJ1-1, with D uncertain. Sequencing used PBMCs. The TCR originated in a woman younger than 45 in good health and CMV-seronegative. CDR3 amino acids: CASSLRGLGAFF. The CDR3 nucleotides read TGTGCCAGCAGTTTAAGAGGCCTTGGGGCTTTCTTT.